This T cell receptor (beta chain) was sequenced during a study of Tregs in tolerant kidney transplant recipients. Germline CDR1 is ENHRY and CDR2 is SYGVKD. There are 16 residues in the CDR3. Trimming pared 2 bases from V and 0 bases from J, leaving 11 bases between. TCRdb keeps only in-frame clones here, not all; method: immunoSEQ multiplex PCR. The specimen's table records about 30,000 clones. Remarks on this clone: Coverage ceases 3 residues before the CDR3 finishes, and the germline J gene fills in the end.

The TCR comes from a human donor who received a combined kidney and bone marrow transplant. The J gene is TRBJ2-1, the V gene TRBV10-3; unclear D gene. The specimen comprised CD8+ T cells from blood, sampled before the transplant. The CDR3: CAISESETLSYNEQFF. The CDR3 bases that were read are TGTGCCATCAGTGAGAGCGAAACCCTCTCCTACAATGAG.